Each of the 5 T cell receptor beta chains below was sequenced from the same sample in a study of PD-1 blockade in classical Hodgkin lymphoma. Every one of the patients relapsed after autologous stem cell transplantation (brentuximab vedotin exposure was variable). Libraries were prepared by immunoSEQ multiplex PCR; TCRdb keeps only in-frame clonotypes and omits some of them. The sample consists of about 15,000 clones, about 82% of them appearing once. Sample: peripheral blood mononuclear cells (PBMCs), taken at baseline. The receptors derive from a human donor with classical Hodgkin lymphoma.

This chain links TRBV28 with TRBJ2-3; tentatively, D is TRBD1 (6 bases). The V gene lost 8 bases and the J gene lost 0 bases, with 18 bases spanning the gap. Germline V gene sequence: CDR1 MDHEN, CDR2 SYDVKM. The CDR3 totals 16 residues. In DNA form, the CDR3 reads TGTGCCAGCCAGGAGACAGGAGGTAATAGCACAGATACGCAGTATTTT. Residues: CASQETGGNSTDTQYF.

V is TRBV7-9 and J is TRBJ1-2, with a tentative D call TRBD1 (6 bases). The V end was cut by 4 bases, the J end by 4 bases, with 13 bases between. This CDR3 has 14 residues. Germline V lookup: CDR1 SEHNR, CDR2 FQNEAQ (reference sequence). The CDR3 reads CASSSTRGAYGYTF. DNA for the CDR3: TGTGCCAGCAGCTCTACTCGGGGGGCCTATGGCTACACCTTC.

The chain combines TRBV2 with TRBJ2-1, with 10 bases matching TRBD1. Trimming removed 8 bases from V and 4 bases from J; junction bases left unmatched: 5. CDR1 and CDR2 from the germline V gene are SNHLY and FYNNEI. This CDR3 contains 14 residues. Here the CDR3 reads CASRPGQGYNEQFF. The DNA of the CDR3 is TGTGCCAGCCGGCCGGGACAGGGGTACAATGAGCAGTTCTTC.

V is TRBV30 and J is TRBJ2-5; 9 positions agree with TRBD1. This CDR3 comprises 14 residues. V was clipped by 2 bases and J by 2 bases; unmatched bases: 3. Per the germline V gene, CDR1 is GTSNPN and CDR2 is SVGIG (reference sequence). CDR3 sequence reads: CAWSSGQGQETQYF. CDR3 bases: TGTGCCTGGAGTTCGGGACAGGGACAAGAGACCCAGTACTTC.

The chain carries TRBV4-3 and TRBJ1-5, with D perhaps TRBD1 (6 bases). V lost 4 bases to trimming and J lost 4 bases, with 14 bases between them. The CDR3 sequence is 15 residues long. Germline-derived CDR1 and CDR2 are LGHNA and YSLEER. Here the CDR3 reads CASSLALTGNQPQHF. The CDR3 DNA sequence: TGCGCCAGCAGCCTCGCTCTCACAGGGAATCAGCCCCAGCATTTT.